Below are 10 T cell receptor beta chains sequenced from a single sample in a study of blood T cell repertoires in COVID-19 (TCRdb year 2020). Library preparation used the immunoSEQ multiplex PCR assay. Here the immuneACCESS table is served through TCRdb, limited to in-frame sequences with V and J called. Missing clones are a known gap in these copies; in checked studies unresolved V genes cover under half, and the rest lacks a known reason. The sample data list over 200,000 clones, and 85% to 90% of these were observed just once. Jointly, the top ten make up around 1.6% of the sample. Sequencing was done on a sample of peripheral blood. These receptor sequences come from a man aged 18 to 29 with active or convalescent COVID-19.

This rearrangement joins TRBV15 to TRBJ2-3, with TRBD1 matching 7 bases. J lost 2 bases, V lost 5 bases, and 7 bases had no gene match. This CDR3 comprises 15 residues. Germline V gene sequence: CDR1 LNHNV, CDR2 YYDKDF (reference sequence). The DNA of the CDR3 is TGTGCCACCAGCGCCCGGGACAGACTCACAGATACGCAGTATTTT. Protein sequence: CATSARDRLTDTQYF.

The gene calls are TRBV27 and TRBJ2-3; 12 nucleotides line up with TRBD2. Germline CDR1 MNHEY, CDR2 SMNVEV (reference sequence). J gave up 1 base and V 10 bases, and 6 bases lay outside the gene matches. The CDR3 totals 15 residues. In DNA form, the CDR3 reads TGTGCCACCAAGACTAGCGGGAGTGGCACAGATACGCAGTATTTT. Protein: CATKTSGSGTDTQYF.

The V and J genes are TRBV3-1 (or the pseudogene TRBV3-2) and TRBJ2-7; D possibly corresponds to TRBD2 (5 bases). Germline-derived CDR1 and CDR2 are LGHDT and YNNKEL (reference sequence). The CDR3 totals 13 residues. V lost 1 base and J 8 bases, leaving 12 bases between the germline ends. The DNA for the CDR3 is TGTGCCAGCAGCCAAGGGCGGGCAGTCAAGCAGTACTTC. Encoded protein: CASSQGRAVKQYF.

The V gene is TRBV7-2, the J gene TRBJ2-3; possible D gene TRBD2, 5 bases. Germline values: CDR1 SGHTA, CDR2 FQGNSA. The CDR3 has 16 amino acids. The V end was cut by 4 bases, the J end by 6 bases, with 20 bases between. The CDR3 protein is CASSSLASKRADTQYF. CDR3 nucleotide sequence: TGTGCCAGCAGCTCCTTAGCGTCAAAGAGAGCGGATACGCAGTATTTT.

The CDR3 loop is CASSLARGEIYEQYF. DNA of the CDR3: TGTGCCAGCAGCTTAGCGCGGGGCGAAATCTACGAGCAGTACTTC. This chain connects TRBV7-8 to TRBJ2-7, with D possibly being TRBD2 (6 bases). In germline, CDR1 is SGHVS, CDR2 FQNEAQ. This CDR3 comprises 15 residues. V was cut by 0 bases and J by 3 bases, with 12 bases left in between.

The chain has TRBV5-1 and TRBJ2-2, with TRBD1 identical over 11 bases. The germline V gene has CDR1 SGHRS and CDR2 YFSETQ. CDR3 length: 19 residues. V lost 0 bases and J lost 5; bases outside the gene matches: 12. CDR3 amino acids: CASSLEADRGRAVTGELFF. The CDR3 coding sequence is TGCGCCAGCAGCTTGGAGGCGGACAGGGGGCGCGCGGTTACCGGGGAGCTGTTTTTT. Using reference TRBV5-1 and TRBJ2-2 for the parts outside the CDR3, the full variable domain is KAGVTQTPRYLIKTRGQQVTLSCSPISGHRSVSWYQQTPGQGLQFLFEYFSETQRNKGNFPGRFSGRQFSNSRSEMNVSTLELGDSALYLCASSLEADRGRAVTGELFFGEGSRLTVL.

J is TRBJ2-7 and V is TRBV7-9; 11 nucleotides line up with TRBD1. CDR1 and CDR2 (germline): SEHNR, FQNEAQ (reference sequence). Trimming at V came to 5 bases and at J to 3 bases, leaving 3 bases not matched to a gene. The CDR3 spans 14 residues. This CDR3 is CASSTGTGGYEQYF. The CDR3 DNA is TGTGCCAGCAGCACCGGGACAGGGGGCTACGAGCAGTACTTC.

The chain combines TRBV27 with TRBJ1-2; 10 bases line up with TRBD1. CDR3 length: 14 amino acids. Trimming took 5 bases from V and 2 from J; bases not matched to a gene: 2. Germline lookup yields CDR1 MNHEY and CDR2 SMNVEV (reference sequence). The CDR3 region is CASSGQGENYGYTF. The CDR3 nucleotides are TGTGCCAGCAGTGGACAGGGGGAAAACTATGGCTACACCTTC.

The chain is built from TRBV28 and TRBJ1-5, with 9 bases fitting TRBD1. Germline values: CDR1 MDHEN, CDR2 SYDVKM. The CDR3 covers 14 residues. The ends lost 7 bases at V and 6 bases at J; junction bases unmatched: 7. CDR3 DNA sequence: TGTGCCAGCACTGACAGGGGGTTTTCTCAGCCCCAGCATTTT. This codes for CASTDRGFSQPQHF.

The rearrangement uses TRBV18 and TRBJ1-3; D not certain. The V gene lost 6 bases and the J gene lost 4 bases, with 22 bases spanning the gap. Germline CDR1 reads KGHSH; CDR2 reads LQKENI. This CDR3 spans 17 amino acids. CDR3 coding DNA: TGTGCCAGCTCGATTGGGCCTCCTAAAGAAGGCGGAAACACCATATATTTT. This gives the protein CASSIGPPKEGGNTIYF.